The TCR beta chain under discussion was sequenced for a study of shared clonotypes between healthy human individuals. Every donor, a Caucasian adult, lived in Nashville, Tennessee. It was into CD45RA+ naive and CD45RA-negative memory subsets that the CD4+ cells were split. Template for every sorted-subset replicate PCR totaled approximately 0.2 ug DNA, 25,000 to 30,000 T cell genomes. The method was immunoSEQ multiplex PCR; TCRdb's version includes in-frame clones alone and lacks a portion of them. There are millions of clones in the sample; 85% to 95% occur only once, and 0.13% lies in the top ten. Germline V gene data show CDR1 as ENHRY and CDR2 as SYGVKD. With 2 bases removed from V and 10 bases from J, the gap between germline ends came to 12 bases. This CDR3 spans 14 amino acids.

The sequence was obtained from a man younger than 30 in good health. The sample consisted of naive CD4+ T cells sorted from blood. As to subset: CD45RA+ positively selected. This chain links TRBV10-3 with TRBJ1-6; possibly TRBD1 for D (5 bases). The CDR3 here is CAISEVGGGSPLHF. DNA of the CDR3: TGTGCCATCAGTGAGGTCGGGGGTGGATCACCCCTCCACTTT.